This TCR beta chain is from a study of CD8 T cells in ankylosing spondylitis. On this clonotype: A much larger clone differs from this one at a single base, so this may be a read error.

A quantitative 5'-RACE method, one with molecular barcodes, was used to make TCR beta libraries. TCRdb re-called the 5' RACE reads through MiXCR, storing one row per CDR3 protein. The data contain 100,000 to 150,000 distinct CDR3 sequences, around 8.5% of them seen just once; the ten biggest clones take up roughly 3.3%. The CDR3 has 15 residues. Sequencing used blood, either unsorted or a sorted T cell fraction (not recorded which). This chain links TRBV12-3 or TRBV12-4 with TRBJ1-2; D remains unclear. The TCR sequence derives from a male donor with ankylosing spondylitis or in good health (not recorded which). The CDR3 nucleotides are TGTGCCAGCAGCCCCCCCTTGGAAGGCGACTATGGCTACCCCTTC. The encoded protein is CASSPPLEGDYGYPF.